In this sample, the clone carrying this TCR beta chain turned up many times. Lactation, pregnancy, other autoimmune disease or uncontrolled infection excluded patients. These data originate in a study of T cells in Graves' hyperthyroidism and ophthalmopathy. Using RNA transcripts as the source, TCR beta CDR3 regions were amplified. During a first-round RT-PCR of the TCR CDR3, the HTBI primer set was used. A single record per CDR3 protein comes from TCRdb applying MiXCR to the multiplex PCR reads. The sample shows 450,000 to 650,000 distinct CDR3 sequences, 20% of them seen only once. The sample taken for sequencing was blood. The sequence came from a man younger than 35 with Graves' hyperthyroidism.

CDR3 in amino acids: CASSGKAGGYEQYF. The CDR3 DNA sequence: TGTGCCAGCAGCGGAAAAGCAGGGGGCTACGAGCAGTACTTC. The V and J genes are TRBV11-2 and TRBJ2-7; TRBD1 matches 7 bases. After removal of 5 bases from V and 3 bases from J, the junction contained 7 bases not matched to a gene. This CDR3 is 14 amino acids long. Per the germline V gene, CDR1 is SGHAT and CDR2 is FQNNGV.